This TCR beta chain appears in the sequencing data of a study of vaccination and CD4 T cells after COVID-19. Study-level background: Convalescent patients gave post-COVID blood a median about 100 days post-diagnosis, range 35 to 161. Control cultures, each given a CEFX pool, an HIV-1 Nef pool, or no peptide, were included.

Treatment noted: roughly ten-day PBMC culture with coronavirus spike peptide pools or control peptides (ViraFEST assay). In this sample, this clonotype turned up once. What it recognizes is unknown. Findings and caveats of the study: Only post-vaccination samples contained a median approximately 86% of the reactive clones in convalescent patients.

Trimming took off 0 bases at V and 1 base at J, with 17 bases between the two ends. Germline V gene data show CDR1 as SGHRS and CDR2 as YFSETQ. This CDR3 contains 18 residues. An Oncomine TCR Beta short-read assay was used to sequence the DNA from cultured CD4+ T cells. TCRdb independently ran MiXCR on the PCR reads; one entry per CDR3 protein. The data contain 13,000 or so distinct CDR3 sequences, about 50% of them singletons. Sample: CD4+ T cells from blood, cultured in vitro. The chain uses TRBV5-1 and TRBJ2-1, with D possibly being TRBD2 (5 bases). The clonotype was recovered from a human donor who had recovered from COVID-19. The CDR3 reads CASSLGVKRVGSYNEQFF. The CDR3 nucleotides read TGCGCCAGCAGCTTGGGCGTTAAGAGGGTAGGGTCCTACAATGAGCAGTTCTTC.